This paragraph reports one T cell receptor (beta chain). The source of the sample is a study of blood T cell repertoires in COVID-19. Study-wide background: The United States, Italy and Spain provided the acute and convalescent COVID-19 samples.

The V end was cut by 5 bases, the J end by 1 base, with 12 bases between. Germline V gene data show CDR1 as SNHLY and CDR2 as FYNNEI. The CDR3 length is 14 residues. In the authors' workflow: Counts of nucleated cells, estimated from reference gene primer amplification, were obtained. Profiled with immunoSEQ multiplex PCR; TCRdb holds only in-frame clones, not every one. The V and J calls and clone size come from that table; D and trimming were worked out from the DNA. This sample has 65,000 to 90,000 clones, with 65% to 85% found just once. Sequenced input: peripheral blood. The chain joins TRBV2 to TRBJ2-7, with D possibly matching TRBD1 (6 bases). The TCR originated in a man aged 65 to 79 with active or convalescent COVID-19. The CDR3 sequence is CASSPVGQSYEQYF. The CDR3 bases are TGTGCCAGCAGTCCTGTTGGACAGTCCTACGAGCAGTACTTC.